Below, 9 T cell receptor beta chains from the same sample are listed, as sequenced in a study of blood T cell repertoires in COVID-19. Sequenced by immunoSEQ multiplex PCR; TCRdb stores in-frame clones only, minus some. The sample has roughly 70,000 clones, nearly 90% seen once. The sample comprised peripheral blood. The receptors here all came from an older man with acute or convalescent COVID-19.

This rearrangement joins TRBV5-4 to TRBJ2-2, with a weak D call TRBD1 (5 bases). Germline V CDR1 and CDR2: SGHNT, YYREEE (reference sequence). CDR3 length: 15 amino acids. Between the trimmed V and J ends, which lost 4 bases and 3 bases, there was a span of 13 bases. The DNA of the CDR3 is TGTGCCAGCAGCCCCAGACAGATCCACACCGGGGAGCTGTTTTTT. It specifies CASSPRQIHTGELFF.

The rearrangement joins TRBV9 to TRBJ2-1; TRBD2 agrees at 8 bases. With 0 bases clipped from V and 7 bases from J, the junction kept 9 bases outside the gene matches. Germline CDR1 and CDR2: SGDLS and YYNGEE. The CDR3 loop spans 16 amino acids. The CDR3 loop reads CASSVVPWGLENEQFF. CDR3 sequence (DNA): TGTGCCAGCAGCGTAGTACCTTGGGGACTAGAGAATGAGCAGTTCTTC.

The chain carries TRBV27 and TRBJ1-2; 7 nucleotides align to TRBD1. Germline loops: CDR1 MNHEY, CDR2 SMNVEV (reference sequence). V lost 3 bases and J lost 5; bases outside the gene matches: 9. The CDR3 runs to 15 residues. CDR3 nucleotide sequence: TGTGCCAGCAGTTTTGCAGGGGGTAGAAAGTATGGCTACACCTTC. Encoded protein: CASSFAGGRKYGYTF.

V is TRBV19 and J is TRBJ2-1, with D possibly being TRBD1 (5 bases). V gave up 2 bases and J gave up 6 bases, with 17 bases separating them. Germline CDR1 reads LNHDA; CDR2 reads SQIVND (reference sequence). This CDR3 is built from 16 residues. Here the CDR3 reads CASSIWGRALSNEQFF. In DNA form, the CDR3 reads TGTGCCAGTAGTATATGGGGCAGGGCCTTAAGCAATGAGCAGTTCTTC.

V is TRBV7-3 and J is TRBJ2-2, with 15 bases fitting TRBD2. This CDR3 is 15 amino acids long. The V segment lost 5 bases and the J segment 9 bases; nucleotides outside the gene matches: 4. Germline lookup yields CDR1 SGHTA and CDR2 FQGTGA. The CDR3 nucleotides read TGTGCCAGCAGCCCCGGACTAGCGGGGGGGCGGGAGCTGTTTTTT. As protein: CASSPGLAGGRELFF.

The chain joins TRBV7-2 to TRBJ1-1; D not resolved. V gave up 3 bases and J gave up 7 bases, with 6 bases separating them. The CDR3 covers 11 residues. Germline CDR1 is SGHTA and CDR2 is FQGNSA. The CDR3, as DNA: TGTGCCAGCAGCTTCCGGTTTGAAGCTTTCTTT. This gives the protein CASSFRFEAFF. The whole variable domain, filled in from reference TRBV7-2 and TRBJ1-1, reads GAGVSQSPSNKVTEKGKDVELRCDPISGHTALYWYRQSLGQGLEFLIYFQGNSAPDKSGLPSDRFSAERTGGSVSTLTIQRTQQEDSAVYLCASSFRFEAFFGQGTRLTVV.

This clone has just a few counts. J is TRBJ1-4 and V is TRBV30; tentatively, D is TRBD1 (6 bases). The V gene lost 4 bases and the J gene lost 2 bases, with 17 bases spanning the gap. The CDR3 extends over 16 amino acids. Germline values: CDR1 GTSNPN, CDR2 SVGIG (reference sequence). The CDR3 loop reads CAWISGQGMTNEKLFF. CDR3 nucleotide sequence: TGTGCCTGGATATCTGGGCAGGGGATGACTAATGAAAAACTGTTTTTT.

This chain links TRBV7-9 with TRBJ1-1; D uncertain. V was clipped by 6 bases and J by 7 bases, with 12 bases between them. This CDR3 has 12 residues. Germline V gene data show CDR1 as SEHNR and CDR2 as FQNEAQ (reference sequence). As DNA, the CDR3 is TGTGCCAGCAGTTACACAGCCTTTGAAGCTTTCTTT. This gives the protein CASSYTAFEAFF.

The rearrangement joins TRBV5-6 to TRBJ2-2; 7 bases align to TRBD1. V was pared by 4 bases and J by 3 bases, with 12 bases of the junction left unmatched. The CDR3 runs to 17 residues. Germline lookup yields CDR1 SGHDT and CDR2 YYEEEE. The CDR3 coding sequence is TGTGCCAGCAGCCGCCAAATCACAGGGGTGGACACCGGGGAGCTGTTTTTT. Amino acid sequence: CASSRQITGVDTGELFF.